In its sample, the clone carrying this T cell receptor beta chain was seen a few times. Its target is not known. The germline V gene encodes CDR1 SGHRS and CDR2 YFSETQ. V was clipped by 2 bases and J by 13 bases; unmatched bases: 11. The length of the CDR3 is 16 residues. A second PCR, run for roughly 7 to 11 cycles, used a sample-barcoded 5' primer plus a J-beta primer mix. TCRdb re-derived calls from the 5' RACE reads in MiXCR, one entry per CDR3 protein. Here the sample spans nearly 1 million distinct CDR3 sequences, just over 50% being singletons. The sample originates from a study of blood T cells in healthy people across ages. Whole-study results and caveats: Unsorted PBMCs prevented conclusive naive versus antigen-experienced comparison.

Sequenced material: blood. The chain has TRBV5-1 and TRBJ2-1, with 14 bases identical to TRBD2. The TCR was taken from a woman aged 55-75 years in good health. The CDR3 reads CASSLLTGLAGVGQFF. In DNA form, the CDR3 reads TGCGCCAGCAGCTTACTTACGGGACTAGCGGGAGTCGGCCAGTTCTTC.